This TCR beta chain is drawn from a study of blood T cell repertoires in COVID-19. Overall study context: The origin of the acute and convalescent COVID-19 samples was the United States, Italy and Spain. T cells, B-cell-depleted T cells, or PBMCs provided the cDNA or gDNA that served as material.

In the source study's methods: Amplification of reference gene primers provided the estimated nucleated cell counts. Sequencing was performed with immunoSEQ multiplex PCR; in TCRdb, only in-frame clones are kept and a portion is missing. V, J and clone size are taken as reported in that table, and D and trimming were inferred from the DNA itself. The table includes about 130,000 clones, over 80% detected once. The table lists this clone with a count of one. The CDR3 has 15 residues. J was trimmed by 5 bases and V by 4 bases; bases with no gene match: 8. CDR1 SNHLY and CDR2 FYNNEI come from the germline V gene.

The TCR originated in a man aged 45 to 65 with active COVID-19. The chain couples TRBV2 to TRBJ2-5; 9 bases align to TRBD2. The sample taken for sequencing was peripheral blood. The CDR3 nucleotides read TGTGCCAGCAGTGGGAGCGGGGGGCCGGAGGAGACCCAGTACTTC. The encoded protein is CASSGSGGPEETQYF.